What follows describes a single TCR beta chain. The specificity of this receptor is unknown. The input lacks base qualities; no much larger clone sits a single base away. Taken from the germline V gene, the CDR1 and CDR2 loops are SGHTA and FQGTGA. For this chain, trimming is 5 bases at the V end and 8 bases at the J end, and the number of junction bases without a gene match is 8. CDR3 length: 13 amino acids, cysteine to phenylalanine. The read is trimmed to its CDR3 DNA, 39 bases read in frame from base 1. The trial excluded patients who had a history of autoimmune disease or who were on systemic immunosuppression. In every dose cohort, peripheral blood was drawn for TCR sequencing at baseline, cycle 4 day 1, and cycle 7 day 1. The samples were taken from a phase I, first-in-human, multicenter, open-label dose-escalation trial of ivuxolimab. Adults with locally advanced or metastatic melanoma, renal cell, hepatocellular, or head and neck squamous cell carcinoma were enrolled in the trial. Before TCR sequencing, CD4+ T cells and CD8+ T cells were sorted from peripheral blood as separate populations.

This entry is derived from a study of OX40 agonist ivuxolimab in advanced cancers. Some background on the complete study: The costimulatory receptor OX40 (CD134) was targeted by ivuxolimab, a fully human IgG2 agonistic monoclonal antibody. The paper reports the monotherapy dose-escalation portion (N = 52 patients) of the phase I ivuxolimab trial. The point of sequencing TCRbeta in the periphery was to test whether ivuxolimab changed TCR sequence diversity and drove clonal T-cell expansion. The dose-escalation cohort was 82.7% male with a mean age of about 65 years, ranging from about 23 to 85. Intravenous ivuxolimab was administered to patients every 2 weeks at six dose levels: 0.01, 0.1, 0.3, 1.5, 3 and 10 mg/kg. Three dose-escalation patients achieved partial responses, one with hepatocellular carcinoma and two with cutaneous melanoma. Among the roughly 52 dose-escalation patients, around 20 had hepatocellular carcinoma, approximately 15 melanoma, 9 renal cell carcinoma and 9 head and neck cancer. Patients were allowed to have had prior anti-PD-1, anti-PD-L1 or anti-CTLA-4 therapy, and approximately 40% of the dose-escalation patients had been treated with checkpoint inhibitors.

What the research found in general, with its limitations: In the 0.1-3.0 mg/kg groups, partial responders had among the lowest normalized peripheral clonal expansion, particularly in CD8+ T cells. Low levels of normalized T-cell clonal expansion were also seen in some nonresponding patients. At doses from 0.1 to 3.0 mg/kg, clonal expansion was seen in both CD4+ and CD8+ blood T cells between baseline and week 6. On average, CD8+ T cells showed more expanded clones than CD4+ T cells after ivuxolimab. The antigen specificity of the clonally expanded peripheral T cells was not determined.

To sequence the TCRbeta CDR3 region, genomic DNA was isolated from the sorted cells. The immunoSEQ Assay was used to sequence the TCRbeta CDR3 regions. TCRdb took this table from immuneACCESS and kept in-frame rearrangements with V and J called. Such tables lack part of the clones; where checked against another copy, unresolved V genes explain under half of the gap, and the rest is unexplained. The sample has 70,000 to 95,000 clones on record, more than 85% of them singletons. The ten largest clones represent around 6.5% of the sample. The sequence was collected from an adult with an advanced solid tumor such as melanoma, head and neck, liver or kidney cancer. The sequencing used CD4+ or CD8+ T cells sorted from blood, collected in a trial of the OX40 agonist ivuxolimab. The rearrangement combines TRBV7-3 with TRBJ1-2, with 7 middle bases fitting TRBD1. The DNA sequence is TGTGCCAGCAGCCTAGGGGGCGCGGAGGGCTACACCTTC. Its product reads: CASSLGGAEGYTF.